At least ten counts were recorded for the clone carrying this T cell receptor (beta chain). The antigen remains undetermined. This record belongs to a study of T-cell memory formation after mild COVID-19. For the study at large: Largely donor-specific TCR clusters were found.

From 5'RACE with constant-segment primers came TCR alpha and TCR beta cDNA libraries that carried sample barcodes and UMIs. MiXCR, applied by TCRdb to the 5' RACE reads, yields one record per CDR3 protein. The table shows over 70,000 distinct CDR3 sequences, with less than 15% occurring only once. The CDR3 runs 15 residues. The V gene's germline CDR1 is SGHVS and CDR2 FQNEAQ. V was clipped by 1 base and J by 5 bases, with 14 bases between them. Study results and caveats: While clones contracting from day 15 to 85 were balanced between CD4 and CD8, later expanders leaned CD4+. Clonal second-wave expansions that peaked on day 37 had unconfirmed SARS-CoV-2 specificity.

The clonotype comes from an adult woman who had mild COVID-19 (a few samples of this study predate the infection). Cell type and time point are not known. The material sequenced was PBMCs or a T cell subset sorted from them (not recorded which). The gene calls are TRBV7-8 and TRBJ2-5; the D is unclear. Here the CDR3 reads CASSLEGASWETQYF. Here the CDR3 DNA reads TGTGCCAGCAGCTTAGAAGGTGCCTCCTGGGAGACCCAGTACTTC. The whole variable domain, filled in from reference TRBV7-8 and TRBJ2-5, reads GAGVSQSPRYKVAKRGQDVALRCDPISGHVSLFWYQQALGQGPEFLTYFQNEAQLDKSGLPSDRFFAERPEGSVSTLKIQRTQQEDSAVYLCASSLEGASWETQYFGPGTRLLVL.